This paragraph covers one T cell receptor beta chain sequence. The method was immunoSEQ multiplex PCR; TCRdb's version includes in-frame clones alone and lacks a portion of them. The table has about 89,000 clones, 90% to 95% seen once. Trimming shortened V by 0 bases and J by 2 bases, and 8 bases separated the two germline ends. The germline CDR1 and CDR2 sequences are SGHNT and YYREEE (reference sequence). This CDR3 has 14 residues. The data stem from a study of T cell changes during pregnancy in multiple sclerosis. V gene TRBV5-4 combines with J gene TRBJ1-2, with D unclear. Sample: peripheral blood, taken in the third trimester of pregnancy. The receptor was derived from a female donor with multiple sclerosis, enrolled in a pregnancy study. CDR3 sequence reads: CASSLGTSNYGYTF. The DNA for the CDR3 is TGTGCCAGCAGCTTGGGGACTTCGAACTATGGCTACACCTTC.